This TCR beta chain was captured by sequencing in a study of shared clonotypes between healthy human individuals. TCRdb's table, derived via immunoSEQ multiplex PCR, lists solely in-frame clones and lacks some. The sample includes about 1.1 million clones, approximately 80% of them seen just once. Nashville, Tennessee was home to all donors, who were Caucasian adults. Into CD45RA+ naive and CD45RA-negative memory subsets, the CD4+ cells were split. The source material was memory CD4+ T cells from PBMCs. Subset of the sample: CD45RA-negative fraction. The clonotype originates from a man between 18 and 35 years old in good health. Some clones in this sample may be carry-over from other donors' samples.

CDR3 loop: CASSISGSGELFF. In DNA form, the CDR3 reads TGTGCCAGTAGTATATCAGGGTCCGGGGAGCTGTTTTTT. This sequence joins TRBV19 and TRBJ2-2, with D perhaps TRBD1 (5 bases). This CDR3 region has 13 residues. Germline values: CDR1 LNHDA, CDR2 SQIVND (reference sequence). Trimming shortened V by 2 bases and J by 6 bases, and 7 bases separated the two germline ends.